A single sample gave rise to the 32 T cell receptor beta chains below, sequenced in a study of cytomegalovirus exposure and HLA in healthy donors. PCR primers comprised 60 Vbeta and 13 Jbeta primers. Measured with immunoSEQ multiplex PCR; TCRdb has only the in-frame clones, and not every one. This table has 180,000 or so clones, approximately 71% appearing once. The sequenced sample consisted of PBMCs. The receptors were sampled from a woman aged 40 to 50 in good health and CMV-seropositive.

The chain carries TRBV18 and TRBJ2-5, with D maybe TRBD2 (5 bases). V was shortened by 6 bases and J by 7 bases, with 12 bases between the two germline ends. Germline-derived CDR1 and CDR2 are KGHSH and LQKENI. The CDR3 spans 12 residues. The CDR3 region is CASSPRGGTQYF. DNA of the CDR3: TGTGCCAGCTCGCCCCGAGGAGGGACCCAGTACTTC.

As regards this clone: A read error may account for a junction end that differs from germline. The gene calls are TRBV7-9 and TRBJ2-7, with D possibly TRBD2 on 5 matching bases. The CDR3 extends over 12 amino acids. Germline CDR1 reads SEHNR; CDR2 reads FQNEAQ (reference sequence). This CDR3 is CSSSSGISEQYF. The CDR3 coding sequence is TGTTCCAGCAGCTCGGGGATCTCCGAGCAGTACTTC.

On this clone: The junction and the germline gene differ at one end; a read error may be behind it. The chain carries TRBV19 and TRBJ2-1, with TRBD2 identical over 13 bases. This CDR3 is built from 15 residues. Germline lookup yields CDR1 LNHDA and CDR2 SQIVND (reference sequence). The CDR3 loop is CASSSLAGGNNEQFF. The CDR3 coding sequence is TGTGCCAGTAGCTCACTAGCGGGAGGGAACAATGAACAGTTCTTC.

The chain links TRBV28 to TRBJ1-1; a weak D match, TRBD1 (6 bases). Germline-derived CDR1 and CDR2 are MDHEN and SYDVKM. Trimming pared 5 bases from V and 1 base from J, leaving 11 bases between. The CDR3 extends over 14 amino acids. CDR3 DNA: TGTGCCAGCAGTCGCGGGGGACAGAACACTGAAGCTTTCTTT. Translated, it gives CASSRGGQNTEAFF. The full variable domain, its missing parts supplied by reference TRBV28 and TRBJ1-1, is DVKVTQSSRYLVKRTGEKVFLECVQDMDHENMFWYRQDPGLGLRLIYFSYDVKMKEKGDIPEGYSVSREKKERFSLILESASTNQTSMYLCASSRGGQNTEAFFGQGTRLTVV.

This chain uses TRBV28 with TRBJ2-7; 7 positions match TRBD2. This CDR3 has 14 residues. Germline assignment: CDR1 MDHEN and CDR2 SYDVKM. Trimming cost V 7 bases and J 0 bases; bases outside gene matches: 6. CDR3 sequence (DNA): TGTGCCAGCACCTCGGGACTAAGCTCCTACGAGCAGTACTTC. Protein product: CASTSGLSSYEQYF.

The chain employs TRBV7-2 and TRBJ1-1, with D tentatively TRBD1 (5 bases). V lost 4 bases to trimming and J lost 3 bases, with 15 bases between them. CDR1 is SGHTA and CDR2 is FQGNSA in the germline V gene. The CDR3 consists of 15 residues. CDR3 in DNA: TGTGCCAGCAGCTCCCAACAGGTTAGGGACACTGAAGCTTTCTTT. This translates into CASSSQQVRDTEAFF.

The chain joins TRBV27 to TRBJ2-5; D may be TRBD1 (5 bases). The J call may be faulty, since TRBJ2-7 better matches the DNA end. CDR3 length: 14 residues. Germline V lookup: CDR1 MNHEY, CDR2 SMNVEV (reference sequence). CDR3 bases: TGTGCCAGCAGCTGGGGCGGAGAGGCCTACGAGCAGTACTTC. Translation: CASSWGGEAYEQYF.

The chain joins TRBV28 to TRBJ1-5; D is possibly TRBD1 (6 bases). Per germline, CDR1 MDHEN and CDR2 SYDVKM. V lost 5 bases, J lost 1 base, and 15 bases lay in between. The CDR3 has 16 residues. Here the CDR3 reads CASSRGDIPSNQPQHF. CDR3 nucleotide sequence: TGTGCCAGCAGTCGGGGGGACATCCCAAGCAATCAGCCCCAGCATTTT.

J is TRBJ2-2 and V is TRBV5-6, with 12 bases aligning to TRBD2. This CDR3 is 15 amino acids long. Trimming removed 5 bases from V and 4 bases from J; junction bases left unmatched: 3. Germline values: CDR1 SGHDT, CDR2 YYEEEE. CDR3 residues: CASSLTSGGTGELFF. In DNA form, the CDR3 reads TGTGCCAGCAGTCTGACTAGCGGGGGCACCGGGGAGCTGTTTTTT.

V and J are TRBV7-3 and TRBJ2-1; D gene uncertain. From germline, CDR1 is SGHTA and CDR2 FQGTGA. This CDR3 region has 14 residues. The V end lost 1 base, the J end lost 3 bases, and 7 bases lay between the germline ends. CDR3 loop: CASSLRSDYNEQFF. In nucleotides, the CDR3 is TGTGCCAGCAGCTTAAGGAGTGACTACAATGAGCAGTTCTTC.

The chain employs TRBV6-1 and TRBJ1-1, with D possibly TRBD1 on 5 matching bases. Germline CDR1 is MNHNS and CDR2 is SASEGT. V was clipped by 4 bases and J by 4 bases, with 13 bases between them. The CDR3 spans 14 residues. Written as DNA, the CDR3 is TGTGCCAGCAGTGCCCCGGGGGGGGGCACTGAAGCTTTCTTT. It encodes CASSAPGGGTEAFF.

The rearrangement uses TRBV4-1 and TRBJ2-1, with a weak D call TRBD2 (5 bases). The CDR3 is 14 residues long. V was pared by 2 bases and J by 4 bases, with 9 bases between. Germline loops: CDR1 MGHRA, CDR2 YSYEKL. This CDR3 reads CASSQLDSYNEQFF. In DNA form, the CDR3 reads TGCGCCAGCAGCCAATTGGACTCTTACAATGAGCAGTTCTTC.

The chain carries TRBV6-4 and TRBJ1-1, with unresolved D. The V gene's germline CDR1 is MRHNA and CDR2 SNTAGT. The CDR3 is 16 residues long. Trimming shortened V by 3 bases and J by 3 bases, and 17 bases separated the two germline ends. The CDR3 reads CASSDVVRSLHTEAFF. The CDR3 DNA sequence: TGTGCCAGCAGTGATGTAGTCAGGTCTTTGCACACTGAAGCTTTCTTT.

The chain has TRBV18 and TRBJ1-2, with a tentative D call TRBD1 (5 bases). The CDR3 consists of 17 residues. Looked up from germline, CDR1 is KGHSH and CDR2 is LQKENI. Deletions cut 2 bases from V and 3 bases from J, with 19 bases between. Here the CDR3 reads CASSPVGAGIRDYGYTF. The DNA for the CDR3 is TGTGCCAGCTCACCAGTAGGCGCAGGGATTAGAGACTATGGCTACACCTTC. The variable domain in full, with the rest retrieved from reference TRBV18 and TRBJ1-2, is NAGVMQNPRHLVRRRGQEARLRCSPMKGHSHVYWYRQLPEEGLKFMVYLQKENIIDESGMPKERFSAEFPKEGPSILRIQQVVRGDSAAYFCASSPVGAGIRDYGYTFGSGTRLTVV.

J is TRBJ2-3 and V is TRBV5-1; D ambiguous. This CDR3 comprises 13 residues. Germline CDR1 SGHRS, CDR2 YFSETQ. Trimming shortened V by 0 bases and J by 6 bases, and 8 bases separated the two germline ends. The CDR3 coding sequence is TGCGCCAGCAGCTTGGCCCCGAGTGATACGCAGTATTTT. Protein: CASSLAPSDTQYF.

This clone was picked up a small number of times. The chain has TRBV5-4 and TRBJ2-5; possible D gene TRBD2, 5 bases. The V end was cut by 4 bases, the J end by 4 bases, with 17 bases between. Germline V gene lookup returns CDR1 SGHNT and CDR2 YYREEE (reference sequence). CDR3 length equals 15 residues. CDR3 residues: CASSVAAGQAETQYF. The DNA for the CDR3 is TGTGCCAGCAGCGTGGCTGCGGGTCAGGCAGAGACCCAGTACTTC.

This rearrangement joins TRBV27 to TRBJ1-1; D possibly corresponds to TRBD1 (5 bases). Germline CDR1 MNHEY, CDR2 SMNVEV (reference sequence). Trimming took off 1 base at V and 4 bases at J, with 10 bases between the two ends. This CDR3 is 14 amino acids long. The DNA of the CDR3 is TGTGCCAGCAGTTTATATCAGGGTGGCACTGAAGCTTTCTTT. Its protein is CASSLYQGGTEAFF.

The chain couples TRBV6-1 to TRBJ1-2; D is uncertain. There are 14 residues in the CDR3. Germline assignment: CDR1 MNHNS and CDR2 SASEGT. Trimming removed 5 bases at V and 4 bases at J, with 14 bases between. This CDR3 is CASSRDLEGYGYTF. The CDR3 nucleotides read TGTGCCAGCAGTAGAGACTTAGAGGGCTATGGCTACACCTTC.

V is TRBV14 and J is TRBJ1-3; 7 bases are shared with TRBD1. V shed 4 bases and J 2 bases; nucleotides not matched to a gene: 5. The germline V gene has CDR1 SGHDN and CDR2 FVKESK. This CDR3 has 15 amino acids. CDR3 residues: CASSPATGTGNTIYF. CDR3 nucleotide sequence: TGTGCCAGCAGCCCCGCGACAGGGACTGGAAACACCATATATTTT.

Concerning this clone itself: Since no conserved phenylalanine or tryptophan closes the CDR3, a read error is the likely cause. The rearrangement uses TRBV10-3 and TRBJ1-1, with no clear D. The CDR3 runs 15 residues. V was shortened by 6 bases and J by 1 base, with 15 bases between the two germline ends. In germline, CDR1 is ENHRY, CDR2 SYGVKD. DNA of the CDR3: TGTGCCATCAGCCAGAACCTCGGGGAGAACACTGAAGCTTTCCTT. It translates to CAISQNLGENTEAFL.

This clone showed up just once. The sample has other DNA sequences that encode this CDR3 too. The gene calls are TRBV28 and TRBJ2-7, with no clear D. CDR3 length: 11 amino acids. V was shortened by 6 bases and J by 1 base, with 4 bases between the two germline ends. Germline CDR1 is MDHEN and CDR2 is SYDVKM. The CDR3 DNA follows: TGTGCCAGCAGCACATCCTACGAGCAGTACTTC. This gives the protein CASSTSYEQYF.

A few counts support this clone. This chain uses TRBV16 with TRBJ2-5; possible D gene TRBD1, 6 bases. The CDR3 length is 15 residues. The V and J ends lost 0 bases and 3 bases respectively, with 11 bases between them. Germline V lookup: CDR1 KGHSY, CDR2 FQNENV. The CDR3 reads CASSQSYRAEETQYF. DNA of the CDR3: TGTGCCAGCAGCCAATCGTACAGGGCGGAAGAGACCCAGTACTTC.

For this clone: Within the sample, other DNA sequences also encode this same CDR3. CDR3 protein: CASSRQGSNQPQHF. The DNA for the CDR3 is TGTGCCAGCAGCCGACAGGGAAGCAATCAGCCCCAGCATTTT. The rearrangement joins TRBV27 to TRBJ1-5; 7 positions match TRBD1. Germline CDR1 MNHEY, CDR2 SMNVEV (reference sequence). With 6 bases clipped from V and 1 base from J, the junction kept 3 bases outside the gene matches. This CDR3 is built from 14 residues.

V and J are TRBV5-6 and TRBJ1-5, with D maybe TRBD1 (6 bases). CDR1 SGHDT and CDR2 YYEEEE come from the germline V gene. There are 15 residues in the CDR3. Trimming cost V 4 bases and J 4 bases, with 15 bases left between them. This CDR3 is CASSLTTGRNQPQHF. DNA for the CDR3: TGTGCCAGCAGCCTAACTACAGGGCGTAATCAGCCCCAGCATTTT.

The chain links TRBV4-1 to TRBJ2-1; 10 bases match TRBD2. The CDR3 contains 16 residues. The V segment lost 4 bases and the J segment 8 bases; nucleotides outside the gene matches: 11. The V gene's germline CDR1 is MGHRA and CDR2 YSYEKL. CDR3 sequence reads: CASSRTGLAIGHEQFF. The CDR3 region has the DNA TGCGCCAGCAGCCGGACGGGACTAGCGATTGGTCATGAGCAGTTCTTC.

This chain connects TRBV2 to TRBJ2-7; D is possibly TRBD2 (6 bases). CDR1 is SNHLY and CDR2 is FYNNEI in the germline V gene. This CDR3 has 15 amino acids. V lost 8 bases and J 1 base, leaving 18 bases between the germline ends. The CDR3 is CASLRMVAVSYEQYF. CDR3 DNA sequence: TGTGCCAGCCTCCGGATGGTAGCGGTATCCTACGAGCAGTACTTC.

CDR3 loop: CASAWGGDNEQFF. The CDR3 nucleotides read TGTGCCAGCGCCTGGGGAGGGGACAATGAGCAGTTCTTC. The chain has TRBV21-1 and TRBJ2-1; the table's TRBD2 call for D was not verified on the DNA. TRBV21-1 is a known pseudogene. The CDR3 sequence is 13 residues long.

Points on this clone: Its ends do not fully match the called genes, so a read error is possible. The chain joins TRBV7-2 to TRBJ2-7, with a tentative D call TRBD2 (5 bases). The CDR3 sequence is 17 residues long. Germline CDR1 is SGHTA and CDR2 is FQGNSA. The CDR3 region is CASSLRPPRAVSYGQYF. CDR3 DNA: TGTGCCAGCAGCTTAAGGCCTCCGCGGGCCGTATCCTACGGGCAGTACTTC.

This clone appeared a few times. The V call is TRBV6-4, the J call TRBJ1-3; TRBD1 aligns across 9 bases. This CDR3 region has 16 residues. The V segment lost 6 bases and the J segment 1 base; nucleotides outside the gene matches: 7. Germline V lookup: CDR1 MRHNA, CDR2 SNTAGT. The CDR3 DNA is TGTGCCAGCAGACAGGGGGCTAAACGTTCTGGAAACACCATATATTTT. Its translation is CASRQGAKRSGNTIYF.

The CDR3 loop reads CASSFTGRSEQYF. CDR3 nucleotide sequence: TGTGCCAGCAGTTTTACAGGCCGGAGCGAGCAGTACTTC. The V gene is TRBV27, the J gene TRBJ2-7; TRBD1 might be the D (5 bases). Trimming removed 3 bases at V and 6 bases at J, with 12 bases between. From germline, CDR1 is MNHEY and CDR2 SMNVEV (reference sequence). The CDR3 spans 13 residues.

V and J are TRBV4-2 and TRBJ2-7, with D maybe TRBD1 (5 bases). Germline V gene sequence: CDR1 LGHNA, CDR2 YNFKEQ. The CDR3 is made up of 15 amino acids. V lost 0 bases to trimming and J lost 6 bases, with 15 bases between them. The CDR3 loop is CASSQEGLSRGEQYF. The CDR3 region has the DNA TGTGCCAGCAGCCAAGAAGGGTTAAGTAGGGGCGAGCAGTACTTC.

The chain is built from TRBV15 and TRBJ1-2, with a tentative D call TRBD1 (6 bases). CDR1 is LNHNV, CDR2 YYDKDF, per germline (reference sequence). Trimming shortened V by 0 bases and J by 2 bases, and 13 bases separated the two germline ends. The CDR3 totals 16 residues. CDR3 amino acids: CATSREVEGGNYGYTF. In DNA form, the CDR3 reads TGTGCCACCAGCAGAGAAGTAGAGGGGGGGAACTATGGCTACACCTTC.